This entry lists 19 T cell receptor beta chains sequenced from one sample in a study of T-cell memory formation after mild COVID-19. TCRdb processed the 5' RACE reads anew with MiXCR; each CDR3 protein has one entry. The top ten clones hold under 4.5% of a sample with 150,000 to 200,000 distinct CDR3 sequences, roughly 20% of them seen once. Sequencing was done on a sample of PBMCs or a T cell subset sorted from them (not recorded which). The receptor source for this set is a man aged 18 to 30 who had mild COVID-19 (a few samples of this study predate the infection). Cell type and time point are not known.

In its sample, this clonotype was seen a few times. This chain joins TRBV5-5 and TRBJ2-1, with 8 positions matching TRBD2. The CDR3 is made up of 15 amino acids. Germline values: CDR1 SGHKS, CDR2 YYEKEE (reference sequence). V trimming: 5 bases; J trimming: 4 bases; junction bases outside the gene matches: 8. The chain's CDR3 is CASRLAGGRYNEQFF. CDR3 DNA: TGTGCCAGCAGACTCGCGGGGGGACGGTACAATGAGCAGTTCTTC.

The chain links TRBV7-2 to TRBJ2-2, with 13 nucleotides matching TRBD2. CDR1 is SGHTA and CDR2 is FQGNSA in the germline V gene. This CDR3 has 19 amino acids. Losses at the gene ends were 2 bases for V and 5 bases for J; bases not matched to a gene: 11. DNA for the CDR3: TGTGCCAGCAGCTTACGGGGACTAGCGGGGCCTCATGGGACCGGGGAGCTGTTTTTT. Its protein is CASSLRGLAGPHGTGELFF.

The rearrangement joins TRBV12-3 or TRBV12-4 to TRBJ2-3; the match to TRBD2 covers 9 bases. Trimming removed 6 bases from V and 13 bases from J; junction bases left unmatched: 11. This CDR3 contains 13 residues. The CDR3 sequence: CASSQAASGAEYF. In DNA form, the CDR3 reads TGTGCCAGCAGCCAAGCAGCTAGCGGGGCGGAGTATTTT.

This clonotype has only a few counts. The chain couples TRBV12-3 or TRBV12-4 to TRBJ2-5; D ambiguous. Trimming took 2 bases from V and 0 from J, leaving 7 bases between them. CDR3 length: 14 amino acids. CDR3 loop: CASSLRMYQETQYF. CDR3 DNA: TGTGCCAGCAGTTTAAGGATGTACCAAGAGACCCAGTACTTC.

The chain uses TRBV6-5 and TRBJ1-5; no definite D call. The germline V and J ends were trimmed by 4 bases and 1 base, with 14 bases remaining between them. Germline CDR1 is MNHEY and CDR2 is SVGAGI. This CDR3 has 16 amino acids. The CDR3 nucleotides read TGTGCCAGCAGTTCTAGAGGTCCCCAAAGCAATCAGCCCCAGCATTTT. Translating it yields CASSSRGPQSNQPQHF.

The V and J genes are TRBV7-8 and TRBJ2-1; D is perhaps TRBD1 (7 bases). The length of the CDR3 is 14 residues. Trimming left V 4 bases short and J 6 bases short, with 13 bases between. CDR1 is SGHVS, CDR2 FQNEAQ, per germline. CDR3 loop: CASSCGTACNEQFF. CDR3 nucleotide sequence: TGTGCCAGCAGCTGCGGGACAGCGTGCAATGAGCAGTTCTTC.

This rearrangement joins TRBV5-1 to TRBJ2-1, with 13 bases matching TRBD2. This CDR3 comprises 14 residues. CDR1 and CDR2 from the germline V gene are SGHRS and YFSETQ. Trimming took 3 bases from V and 15 from J; bases not matched to a gene: 9. The CDR3 DNA reads TGCGCCAGCAGCTACATACTAGCGGGGGGGCGTCGGTTCTTC. Amino acids: CASSYILAGGRRFF.

This rearrangement joins TRBV11-2 to TRBJ2-3, with D possibly being TRBD2 (7 bases). Germline loops: CDR1 SGHAT, CDR2 FQNNGV. Trimming removed 5 bases from V and 3 bases from J, with 12 bases in between. The CDR3 has 14 amino acids. CDR3 nucleotide sequence: TGTGCCAGCAGCAGGGGGGGCCAGACAGATACGCAGTATTTT. The encoded protein is CASSRGGQTDTQYF. Using reference TRBV11-2 and TRBJ2-3 for the parts outside the CDR3, the full variable domain is EAGVAQSPRYKIIEKRQSVAFWCNPISGHATLYWYQQILGQGPKLLIQFQNNGVVDDSQLPKDRFSAERLKGVDSTLKIQPAKLEDSAVYLCASSRGGQTDTQYFGPGTRLTVL.

The table lists this clonotype with a few counts. The chain uses TRBV24-1 and TRBJ1-5; the D gene is possibly TRBD1 (6 bases). This CDR3 comprises 13 residues. V was clipped by 8 bases and J by 5 bases, with 12 bases between them. CDR1 and CDR2 from the germline V gene are KGHDR and SFDVKD. As DNA, the CDR3 is TGTGCCACCACTTCAGGGGACCATCAGCCCCAGCATTTT. Its protein is CATTSGDHQPQHF.

The chain is built from TRBV12-3 or TRBV12-4 and TRBJ2-5, with 8 bases identical to TRBD1. The CDR3 covers 15 residues. Trimming at V came to 8 bases and at J to 1 base, leaving 9 bases not matched to a gene. CDR3 sequence reads: CASSQFGQGQETQYF. The CDR3, as DNA: TGTGCCAGCTCCCAGTTCGGACAGGGCCAAGAGACCCAGTACTTC.

This clonotype was counted between two and nine times. This rearrangement joins TRBV5-1 to TRBJ1-1, with D tentatively TRBD1 (6 bases). This CDR3 has 14 amino acids. Trimming cost V 4 bases and J 0 bases, with 10 bases left between them. The germline CDR1 and CDR2 sequences are SGHRS and YFSETQ. CDR3 bases: TGCGCCAGCAGCCGCGGACAGTTGAACACTGAAGCTTTCTTT. Its protein product is CASSRGQLNTEAFF.

This clonotype turned up a few times. The chain has TRBV4-2 and TRBJ2-1, with TRBD2 matching over 10 bases. V gave up 1 base and J gave up 7 bases; unmatched junction bases: 4. CDR3 size: 15 residues. The germline CDR1 and CDR2 sequences are LGHNA and YNFKEQ. DNA of the CDR3: TGTGCCAGCAGCCAAGCCGGGACTAGCGTGAATGAGCAGTTCTTC. Encoded protein: CASSQAGTSVNEQFF.

This clonotype was seen at least ten times. Its ends do not fully match the called genes, so a read error is possible. The chain links TRBV7-9 to TRBJ2-1; D unresolved. The CDR3 runs to 9 residues. Germline CDR1 SEHNR, CDR2 FQNEAQ (reference sequence). The DNA of the CDR3 is TGTGCCAGCAGCCCCCCCCATGATTTC. Protein sequence: CASSPPHDF.

This clonotype turned up a few times. This rearrangement joins TRBV5-1 to TRBJ2-5, with D possibly matching TRBD2 (7 bases). This CDR3 spans 16 amino acids. With 1 base removed from V and 1 base from J, the gap between germline ends came to 14 bases. In germline, CDR1 is SGHRS, CDR2 YFSETQ. CDR3: CASSLNGGGRQETQYF. In DNA form, the CDR3 reads TGCGCCAGCAGCTTGAACGGCGGGGGCCGCCAAGAGACCCAGTACTTC.

This clonotype was observed a handful of times. The chain combines TRBV12-3 or TRBV12-4 with TRBJ1-4; perhaps TRBD1 as D (5 bases). The length of the CDR3 is 14 residues. With 5 bases removed from V and 8 bases from J, the gap between germline ends came to 15 bases. In nucleotides, the CDR3 is TGTGCCAGCAGTGTTAGGGGCGAGGGGGAAAAACTGTTTTTT. Encoded protein: CASSVRGEGEKLFF.

V is TRBV6-7 and J is TRBJ2-1, with D possibly TRBD1 on 8 matching bases. TRBV6-7 is an ORF, with its function uncertain. The CDR3 extends over 16 amino acids. Trimming stripped 8 bases from V and 3 bases from J, with 20 bases between. CDR3 sequence: CASHRGGRGLYNEQFF. CDR3 bases: TGTGCCAGCCATAGGGGGGGCAGGGGGCTCTACAATGAGCAGTTCTTC.

This chain joins TRBV5-6 and TRBJ2-7; 11 nucleotides match TRBD2. Trimming cost V 4 bases and J 7 bases; bases outside gene matches: 13. Per germline, CDR1 SGHDT and CDR2 YYEEEE. The CDR3 contains 16 residues. The CDR3: CASSILAGATVREQYF. Here the CDR3 DNA reads TGTGCCAGCAGCATACTAGCGGGGGCCACAGTACGGGAGCAGTACTTC.

The chain employs TRBV7-9 and TRBJ1-1, with 7 bases that match TRBD1. The CDR3 contains 16 residues. The junction had 11 bases not matched to a gene; V was cut back by 3 bases and J by 4 bases. Per the germline V gene, CDR1 is SEHNR and CDR2 is FQNEAQ (reference sequence). The CDR3 here is CASSFWAGGIPTEAFF. Here the CDR3 DNA reads TGTGCCAGCAGCTTTTGGGCAGGGGGTATACCCACTGAAGCTTTCTTT.

This chain uses TRBV12-3 or TRBV12-4 with TRBJ1-4; 10 bases line up with TRBD1. V gave up 6 bases and J gave up 8 bases; unmatched junction bases: 9. The CDR3 totals 15 residues. The CDR3, as DNA: TGTGCCAGCAGCCGTGACAGGGGGCCCCGGGAAAAACTGTTTTTT. This translates into CASSRDRGPREKLFF.